The rows below give T cell receptor beta chains drawn from one sample of a study of blood T cell repertoires in COVID-19. Produced via immunoSEQ multiplex PCR; TCRdb's table is partial and in-frame only. The data hold under 300,000 clones, with 80% to 90% observed a single time. The sequenced material came from peripheral blood. The receptors were sampled from a middle-aged woman who had recovered from COVID-19. The CDR3 runs from the conserved cysteine through the conserved F or W. Fields, in order: D gene, V gene, J gene, clone size, CDR3 protein, CDR3 DNA. D genes are given only for firm matches. Only some rows state a clone size, as once, few, many or a class for expanded clones.

-	TRBV5-4	TRBJ1-3	-	CASSIGTDNGNTIYF	TGTGCCAGCAGCATAGGAACAGACAATGGAAACACCATATATTTT
-	TRBV6-8	TRBJ2-2	-	CASIRVPRIRTGELFF	TGTGCCAGCATACGGGTCCCAAGAATAAGGACCGGGGAGCTGTTTTTT
-	TRBV6-5	TRBJ1-2	-	CASSYSSPGVNYGYTF	TGTGCCAGCAGTTACTCGAGTCCAGGGGTAAACTATGGCTACACCTTC
TRBD1	TRBV27	TRBJ1-2	-	CASSTRTGHYGYTF	TGTGCCAGCAGTACTCGGACAGGGCACTATGGCTACACCTTC
-	TRBV23-1	TRBJ1-3	once	CASSQSQPQGQDTIYF	TGCGCCAGCAGTCAATCGCAGCCCCAGGGGCAAGACACCATATATTTT
TRBD1	TRBV13	TRBJ2-7	-	CASSLERTGSSYEQYF	TGTGCCAGCAGCTTAGAACGGACAGGGAGCTCCTACGAGCAGTACTTC
-	TRBV28	TRBJ2-7	-	CASSRGGASSYEQYF	TGTGCCAGCAGTCGAGGGGGGGCCTCCTCCTACGAGCAGTACTTC
TRBD2	TRBV7-6	TRBJ2-5	-	CASSQNSRGGWETQYF	TGTGCCAGCAGCCAAAATTCACGGGGGGGCTGGGAGACCCAGTACTTC
TRBD2	TRBV20-1	TRBJ2-2	-	CSASIAGADTGELFF	TGCAGTGCTAGTATAGCGGGGGCTGACACCGGGGAGCTGTTTTTT
-	TRBV25-1	TRBJ1-1	-	CASSLANEAFF	TGTGCCAGCAGTTTGGCAAATGAAGCTTTCTTT
TRBD1	TRBV28	TRBJ2-5	-	CASSFQTGGPETQYF	TGTGCCAGCAGTTTCCAGACAGGGGGCCCAGAGACCCAGTACTTC
TRBD2	TRBV3-1/TRBV3-2	TRBJ2-3	-	CASSSQRGGLTDTQYF	TGTGCCAGCAGCTCACAGCGGGGGGGCCTTACAGATACGCAGTATTTT
TRBD2	TRBV3-1/TRBV3-2	TRBJ2-5	-	CASSRYSGGGETQYF	TGTGCCAGCAGCCGGTATAGCGGGGGGGGCGAGACCCAGTACTTC
TRBD1	TRBV10-3	TRBJ1-1	once	CAIAGTGNTEAFF	TGTGCCATAGCCGGGACAGGGAACACTGAAGCTTTCTTT
-	TRBV2	TRBJ1-6	-	CASSASDRNNSPLHF	TGTGCCAGCAGTGCGTCGGACAGAAATAATTCACCCCTCCACTTT
-	TRBV5-6	TRBJ2-2	-	CASSLSVIGTGELFF	TGTGCCAGCAGCTTGAGCGTCATAGGCACCGGGGAGCTGTTTTTT
-	TRBV19	TRBJ2-3	-	CASSRGRGADTQYF	TGTGCCAGTAGTAGGGGCAGGGGTGCAGATACGCAGTATTTT
-	TRBV19	TRBJ1-1	-	CASSISNRYTEAFF	TGTGCCAGTAGTATATCAAATCGGTACACTGAAGCTTTCTTT
-	TRBV7-3	TRBJ2-3	once	CASSLISGFTDTQYF	TGTGCCAGCAGCTTAATTAGCGGATTCACAGATACGCAGTATTTT
-	TRBV7-6	TRBJ2-3	once	CASSPNTDTQYF	TGTGCCAGCAGCCCAAACACAGATACGCAGTATTTT
TRBD2	TRBV11-1	TRBJ2-7	-	CASSFGSGGPYEQYF	TGTGCCAGCAGCTTTGGGAGCGGGGGACCTTACGAGCAGTACTTC
TRBD1	TRBV30	TRBJ1-2	-	CAWSRTGNYGYTF	TGTGCCTGGAGTAGGACAGGGAACTATGGCTACACCTTC
-	TRBV7-2	TRBJ2-5	-	CASSFRETQYF	TGTGCCAGCAGTTTCCGGGAGACCCAGTACTTC
-	TRBV30	TRBJ1-2	-	CAWKRSTGGYTF	TGTGCCTGGAAGCGGTCTACGGGTGGCTACACCTTC
-	TRBV7-2	TRBJ1-3	few	CASSLDSGYSGNTIYF	TGTGCCAGCAGCTTAGATTCGGGTTACTCTGGAAACACCATATATTTT
-	TRBV12-3/TRBV12-4	TRBJ2-7	-	CASSLLLGSEQYF	TGTGCCAGCAGTTTATTATTGGGGAGCGAGCAGTACTTC
-	TRBV4-3	TRBJ1-4	few	CASSQDLTELNEKLFF	TGCGCCAGCAGCCAAGACCTGACGGAGCTAAATGAAAAACTGTTTTTT
-	TRBV18	TRBJ1-2	-	CASSTGSNYGYTF	TGTGCCAGCTCTACGGGGTCTAACTATGGCTACACCTTC
TRBD2	TRBV6-5	TRBJ2-3	-	CASSYNLAGTDTQYF	TGTGCCAGCAGTTACAACCTAGCGGGAACAGATACGCAGTATTTT
-	TRBV10-1	TRBJ2-1	few	CATRGAHNEQFF	TGCGCCACCCGTGGGGCCCACAATGAGCAGTTCTTC
TRBD1	TRBV11-2	TRBJ1-1	-	CASSRQGSMNTEAFF	TGTGCCAGCAGTCGACAGGGGAGTATGAACACTGAAGCTTTCTTT
TRBD1	TRBV4-2	TRBJ1-5	once	CASSQGQGANQPQHF	TGTGCCAGCAGCCAAGGTCAGGGGGCGAATCAGCCCCAGCATTTT
-	TRBV18	TRBJ2-7	-	CASSPTSRLEETYEQYF	TGTGCCAGCTCACCTACTTCGCGGCTCGAAGAGACCTACGAGCAGTACTTC
TRBD1	TRBV4-1	TRBJ1-4	-	CASSQEGQGNGKLFF	TGCGCCAGCAGCCAAGAGGGACAGGGTAATGGAAAACTGTTTTTT
-	TRBV6-5	TRBJ2-6	-	CASSYQGSAGANVLTF	TGTGCCAGCAGTTACCAGGGTTCCGCTGGGGCCAACGTCCTGACTTTC
TRBD1	TRBV6-5	TRBJ1-6	-	CASSYQTGYGSPLHF	TGTGCCAGCAGTTACCAGACAGGGTACGGGTCACCCCTCCACTTT
-	TRBV6-5	TRBJ1-3	-	CASSYGGAGGNTIYF	TGTGCCAGCAGTTACGGTGGGGCTGGTGGAAACACCATATATTTT
TRBD2	TRBV5-5	TRBJ2-1	once	CASSTRDYQSQFF	TGTGCCAGCAGCACCCGGGACTATCAGTCGCAGTTCTTC
-	TRBV3-1/TRBV3-2	TRBJ1-3	-	CASSHLVSGNTIYF	TGTGCCAGCAGCCACTTAGTCTCTGGAAACACCATATATTTT
-	TRBV7-2	TRBJ2-1	-	CASSRGGRDEQFF	TGTGCCAGCAGCCGAGGAGGGCGCGATGAGCAGTTCTTC
TRBD1	TRBV28	TRBJ2-7	-	CASRRPGQGDKQYF	TGTGCCAGCAGGAGACCGGGACAGGGCGACAAGCAGTACTTC
TRBD1	TRBV9	TRBJ2-1	-	CASSALGQGESSYNEQFF	TGTGCCAGCAGCGCTTTGGGACAGGGGGAAAGCTCCTACAATGAGCAGTTCTTC
-	TRBV19	TRBJ2-7	-	CASSIVQGGQDEQYF	TGTGCCAGTAGTATAGTCCAAGGGGGTCAGGACGAGCAGTACTTC